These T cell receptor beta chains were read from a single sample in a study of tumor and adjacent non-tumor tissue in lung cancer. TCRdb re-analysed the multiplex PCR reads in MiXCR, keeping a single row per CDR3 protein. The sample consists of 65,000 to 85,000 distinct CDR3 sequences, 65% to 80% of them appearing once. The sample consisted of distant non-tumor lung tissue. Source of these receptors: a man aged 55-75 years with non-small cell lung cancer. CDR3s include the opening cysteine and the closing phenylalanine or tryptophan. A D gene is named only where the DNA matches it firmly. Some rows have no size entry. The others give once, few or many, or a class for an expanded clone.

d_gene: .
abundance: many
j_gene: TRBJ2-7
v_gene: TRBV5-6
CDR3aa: CASSRTATYEQYF
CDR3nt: TGTGCCAGCAGCCGGACTGCAACCTACGAGCAGTACTTC

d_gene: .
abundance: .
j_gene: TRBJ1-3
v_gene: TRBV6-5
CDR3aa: CASCYSGANSGNIIYF
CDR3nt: TGTGCCAGCTGTTACTCAGGAGCTAACTCTGGAAACATCATATATTTT

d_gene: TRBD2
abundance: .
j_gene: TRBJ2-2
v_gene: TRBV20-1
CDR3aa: CSATLAGWPETRKLFF
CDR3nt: TGCAGTGCTACTTTAGCGGGATGGCCGGAGACCAGGAAGCTGTTTTTT

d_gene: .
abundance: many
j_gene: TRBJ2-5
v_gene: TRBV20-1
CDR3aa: CSAREQVQAQYF
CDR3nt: TGCAGTGCTAGGGAACAGGTCCAGGCCCAGTACTTC

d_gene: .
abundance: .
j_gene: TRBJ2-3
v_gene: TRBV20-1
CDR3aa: CGAGLPTSRGAPTDTQYF
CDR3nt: TGCGGTGCTGGATTACCGACTAGTCGGGGGGCTCCCACAGATACGCAGTATTTT

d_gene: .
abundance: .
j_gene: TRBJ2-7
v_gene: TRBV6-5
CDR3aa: CASSLNGWRNKQYF
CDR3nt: TGCGCCAGCAGCCTAAATGGGTGGCGGAACAAGCAGTACTTC

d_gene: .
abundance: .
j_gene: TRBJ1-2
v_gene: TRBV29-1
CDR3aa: CSGEEQGDGYTF
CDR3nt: TGCAGCGGTGAAGAACAGGGAGATGGCTACACTTTC

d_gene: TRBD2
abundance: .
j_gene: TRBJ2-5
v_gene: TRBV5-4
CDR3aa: CASSPDSSGRDATQYF
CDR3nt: TGTGCCAGCAGCCCTGATTCTAGCGGGAGGGACGCGACCCAGTACTTC

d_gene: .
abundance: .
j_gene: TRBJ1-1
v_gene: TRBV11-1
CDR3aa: CASSLTPAAETFF
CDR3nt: TGTGCCAGCAGCTTAACGCCGGCGGCTGAAACTTTCTTT

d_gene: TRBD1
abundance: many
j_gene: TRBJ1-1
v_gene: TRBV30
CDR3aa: CAWSGDRGGTEAFF
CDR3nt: TGTGCCTGGAGTGGGGACAGGGGGGGAACTGAAGCTTTCTTT

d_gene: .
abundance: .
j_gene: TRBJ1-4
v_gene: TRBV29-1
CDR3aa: CSVEDLERASEKLFF
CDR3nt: TGCAGCGTTGAAGATCTGGAGAGGGCGAGCGAAAAACTGTTTTTT

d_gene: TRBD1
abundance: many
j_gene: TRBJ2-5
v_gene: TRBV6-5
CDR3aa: CASSFGQAETQYF
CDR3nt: TGTGCCAGCAGTTTCGGACAGGCAGAGACCCAGTACTTC

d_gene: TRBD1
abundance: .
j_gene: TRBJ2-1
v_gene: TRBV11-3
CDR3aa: CASSLDADRGDEQFF
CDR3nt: TGTGCCAGCAGTTTAGATGCCGACAGGGGGGACGAGCAGTTCTTC

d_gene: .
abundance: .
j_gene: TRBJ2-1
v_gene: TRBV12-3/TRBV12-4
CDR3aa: CASSFPPRCHSEQFF
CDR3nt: TGTGCCAGCAGTTTCCCTCCGCGGTGCCACAGTGAGCAGTTCTTC

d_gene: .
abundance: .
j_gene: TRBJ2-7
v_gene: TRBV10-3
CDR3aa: CASEDWVGRWVREQYF
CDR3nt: TGTGCCTCAGAGGACTGGGTGGGCCGGTGGGTTCGCGAGCAGTATTTC

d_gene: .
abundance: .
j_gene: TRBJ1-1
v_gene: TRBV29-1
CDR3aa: CRVENRGNTEAFF
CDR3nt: TGCAGAGTTGAGAATCGAGGGAACACTGAAGCTTTCTTT

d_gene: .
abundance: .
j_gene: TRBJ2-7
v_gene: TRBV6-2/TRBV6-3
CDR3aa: CTSRTTGNEQYF
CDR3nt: TGTACCAGCAGAACAACAGGCAACGAGCAGTACTTC

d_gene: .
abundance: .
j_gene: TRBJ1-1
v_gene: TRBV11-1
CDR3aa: CASRLAPVAEAFF
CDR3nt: TGTGCCAGCAGGTTAGCGCCTGTGGCTGAAGCTTTCTTT

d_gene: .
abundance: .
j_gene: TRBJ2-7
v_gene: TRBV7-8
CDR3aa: CASSLGPGQATYKQHF
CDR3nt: TGTGCCAGCAGCTTAGGCCCAGGGCAGGCCACCTACAAGCAGCACTTC

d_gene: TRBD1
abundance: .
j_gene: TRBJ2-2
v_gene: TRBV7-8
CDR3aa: CTSSSPRTGLSTGELFF
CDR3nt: TGTACCAGCAGCTCGCCTCGGACAGGCTTGAGCACCGGGGAGCTGTTTTTT

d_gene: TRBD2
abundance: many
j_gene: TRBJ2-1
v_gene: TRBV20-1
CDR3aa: CSADPGTSINEQFF
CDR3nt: TGCAGTGCAGACCCCGGGACTAGCATAAATGAGCAGTTCTTC

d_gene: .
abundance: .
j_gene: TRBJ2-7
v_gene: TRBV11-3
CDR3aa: CASGLNAGNYEQYF
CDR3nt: TGTGCCAGCGGCTTAAATGCAGGGAACTACGAGCAGTATTTC

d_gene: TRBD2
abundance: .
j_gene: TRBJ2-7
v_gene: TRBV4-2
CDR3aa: CASSQARSSGNYEQYF
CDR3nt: TGTGCCAGCAGCCAAGCTCGGAGTAGCGGGAATTACGAGCAGTATTTC

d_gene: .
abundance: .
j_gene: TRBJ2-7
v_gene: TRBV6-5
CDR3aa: CASAFGSRAYEQYF
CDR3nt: TGTGCCAGCGCCTTCGGGTCCCGAGCCTACGAGCAGTACTTC

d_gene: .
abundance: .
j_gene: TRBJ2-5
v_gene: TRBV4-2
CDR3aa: CASRQGRHEGTQYF
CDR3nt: TGTGCCAGCAGGCAAGGCCGGCATGAGGGGACCCAGTACTTC

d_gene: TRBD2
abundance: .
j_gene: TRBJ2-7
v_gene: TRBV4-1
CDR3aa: CASSQNLLLPGLDYKQHF
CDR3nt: TGCGCCAGCAGCCAAAATCTACTCCTACCGGGACTAGACTACAAGCAGCACTTC

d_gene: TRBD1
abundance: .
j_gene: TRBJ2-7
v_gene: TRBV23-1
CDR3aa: CASSQWTGDYEQYF
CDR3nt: TGCGCCAGTAGTCAGTGGACAGGAGACTACGAGCAGTACTTC

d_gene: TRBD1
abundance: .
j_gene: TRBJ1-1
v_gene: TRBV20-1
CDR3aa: CSAQDRDTEAFF
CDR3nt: TGCAGTGCGCAGGACAGGGACACCGAAGCTTTCTTT

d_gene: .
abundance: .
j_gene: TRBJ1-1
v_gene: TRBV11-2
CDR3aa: CVRSPTGTSEAFF
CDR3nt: TGTGTCAGGAGCCCCACAGGGACCAGTGAAGCTTTCTTT

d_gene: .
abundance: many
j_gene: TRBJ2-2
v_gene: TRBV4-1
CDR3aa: CASSLRESTGELFF
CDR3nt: TGCGCCAGCAGCCTACGGGAGAGCACCGGGGAGCTGTTTTTT

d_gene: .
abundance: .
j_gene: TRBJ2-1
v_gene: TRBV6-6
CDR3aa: CASSYIVRDSYNGQFF
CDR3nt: TGTGCCAGCAGTTACATTGTCCGGGACTCCTACAATGGGCAGTTCTTC

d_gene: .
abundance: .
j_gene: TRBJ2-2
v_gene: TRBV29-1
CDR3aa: CSAYPSVGDGEMFF
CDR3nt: TGCAGCGCCTACCCCAGCGTCGGGGACGGGGAGATGTTTTTT

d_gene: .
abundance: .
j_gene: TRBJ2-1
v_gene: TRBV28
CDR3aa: CASSLSGTYNEQFF
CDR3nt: TGTGCTAGCAGTTTGAGTGGGACGTACAATGAGCAGTTCTTC

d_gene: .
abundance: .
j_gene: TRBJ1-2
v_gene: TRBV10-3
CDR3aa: CAISEPEANYGYRF
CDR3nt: TGTGCCATCAGTGAGCCAGAAGCTAACTATGGCTACAGATTC

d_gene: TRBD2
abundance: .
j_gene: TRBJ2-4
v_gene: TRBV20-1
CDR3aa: CSARDAGGGDFQYF
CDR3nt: TGCAGTGCTAGAGATGCGGGAGGAGGGGACTTTCAGTACTTC

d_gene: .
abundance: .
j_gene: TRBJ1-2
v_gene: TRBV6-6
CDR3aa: CASSYPGAVSLGMEGYTF
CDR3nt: TGTGCCAGCAGTTACCCCGGGGCCGTCAGCCTAGGAATGGAGGGCTACACCTTC

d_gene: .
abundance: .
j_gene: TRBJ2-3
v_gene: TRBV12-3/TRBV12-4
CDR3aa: CDSSLRPFTDTQYF
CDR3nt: TGTGATAGCAGTTTACGACCGTTCACAGATACGCAGTATTTT

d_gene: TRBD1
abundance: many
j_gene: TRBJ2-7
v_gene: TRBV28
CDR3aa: CASSPWTGNYEQYF
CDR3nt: TGTGCCAGCAGTCCCTGGACAGGGAACTACGAGCAGTACTTC

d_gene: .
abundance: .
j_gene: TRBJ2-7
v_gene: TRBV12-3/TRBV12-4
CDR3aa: CASSPGTAGLVQYF
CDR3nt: TGTGCAAGCAGTCCCGGGACAGCGGGTCTCGTGCAGTACTTC

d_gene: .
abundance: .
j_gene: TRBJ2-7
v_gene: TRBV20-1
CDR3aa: CNRVGVTADEHYF
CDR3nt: TGCAATAGAGTAGGGGTAACAGCCGACGAGCATTACTTC

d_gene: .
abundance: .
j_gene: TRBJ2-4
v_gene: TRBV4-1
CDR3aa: CASSQEHATLNIQYF
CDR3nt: TGCGCCAGCAGCCAAGAGCATGCGACATTAAACATTCAGTACTTC

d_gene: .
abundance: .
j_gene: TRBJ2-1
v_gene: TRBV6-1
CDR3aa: CARSLVVDSYNEQFF
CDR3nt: TGTGCCAGAAGTTTAGTGGTGGACTCCTACAATGAGCAGTTCTTC